This T cell receptor (beta chain) was obtained from a study of T cell repertoires in cytomegalovirus infection. Regarding this clonotype: Its antigen is undetermined.

One entry per CDR3 protein results from TCRdb running MiXCR on the reads. The data show roughly 800,000 distinct CDR3 sequences, about 28% seen once. Germline V gene lookup returns CDR1 SGHVS and CDR2 FNYEAQ. This CDR3 is built from 15 residues. After removal of 4 bases from V and 15 bases from J, the junction contained 15 bases not matched to a gene. The source of this sequence is a human donor in good health (CMV status not recorded). Some clones in this sample may be carry-over from other donors' samples. The sample was cultured CD8+ T cells from PBMCs, taken from culture after CMV antigen stimulation. The chain couples TRBV7-6 to TRBJ1-6; TRBD1 matches at 7 bases. This CDR3 is CASSSRQGTYEGLHF. Here the CDR3 DNA reads TGTGCCAGCAGCTCCCGACAGGGAACTTACGAAGGCCTCCACTTT.